Sequencing of this TCR beta chain was carried out in a study of shared T cell receptors in the human thymus (dated by TCRdb to about 2021). Some background on the complete study: The study examined how the human thymus generates shared, self-reactive T-cell receptor alpha chains.

Details on this clone: Its binding antigen is unknown. Per-base quality was not reported, and no clone a single base away is much larger than it.

The CDR3 holds 15 amino acids from the cysteine to the phenylalanine. The CDR3 DNA has 45 bases and is translated from base 1. Clipping removes 3 bases from V and 4 bases from J, with 6 as the unmatched junction base count. Per the germline V gene, MGHRA is the CDR1 and YSYEKL is the CDR2. The library was generated by the immunoSEQ multiplex PCR assay. The immuneACCESS repertoire file appears here via TCRdb, limited to in-frame rearrangements. These files lack a portion of the clones; in checked studies, under half of the deficit traces to unresolved V genes, and the cause of the others is not known. Recorded for this sample are 500,000 to 750,000 clones; roughly 90% of them occurred a single time. 0.0085% to 0.012% of the sample is held by the ten biggest clonotypes. These data are also associated with another study on human thymus T cells. As noted in the second study: Immunologically healthy infants undergoing open corrective cardiac surgery for congenital heart defects in Finland were used as donors. The thymus tissue came from surgical resects taken out during corrective cardiac surgery. V and J gene segment usage appeared biased in both thymic and peripheral blood repertoires. The related research found that thymic TCR repertoires overlapped highly between unrelated individuals. The study characterized TCR alpha and beta repertoires from under 10 infant thymus samples and four related peripheral blood samples. Donor ages ranging from roughly 6 to 244 days were recorded, and more than five male and two female infants were included in the cohort. Thymocytes were freed from the tissue by mechanical means and kept at -70 degrees C as pellets of about 9-30 million cells. Genomic DNA was extracted from frozen cell pellets with a QIAsymphony instrument. The immunoSEQ multiplex PCR assay was used to amplify the TCRB and TCRAD loci from a standardized quantity of quality-controlled genomic DNA. The amplicons covered the V(D)J region and were long enough to include the CDR3 and to identify the V and J genes. The amplicons were sequenced on an Illumina platform via the commercial immunoSEQ service. Primer bias and sequencing errors were corrected as previously described, and TCRAD and TCRB were defined on the basis of the IMGT database. Analysis of the repertoires was done with immunoSEQ Analyzer 3.0 and VDJTools and included basic statistics, V/J segment usage, diversity estimates, rarefaction and pairwise overlap. To estimate diversity, the Chao1, ChaoE, Efron-Thisted, Shannon and inverse Simpson indices were applied, and diversity was also estimated on datasets down-sampled to the smallest sample. Repertoire overlap was determined by strict matching of CDR3 nucleotide sequence, V gene and J gene, and Jaccard-based multidimensional scaling clustering was applied. Thymus samples yielded on average roughly 800,000 unique TCRB clonotypes, compared with 80,000 to 85,000 from blood samples.

The sequencing input was thymocytes. The source is a boy in the first two years of life with a congenital heart defect. Donor details come from another sample of the same person, matched by shared clones. This sequence uses TRBV4-1 and TRBJ2-7, and TRBD2 aligns with 10 junction nucleotides. This receptor has the CDR3 CASSHAPSGSYEQYF. The DNA sequence is as follows: TGCGCCAGCAGCCATGCCCCTAGCGGGAGTTACGAGCAGTACTTC.